The source of this T cell receptor (beta chain) is a study of CD8+ T cells in alopecia areata. Study in general: Tofacitinib was taken orally by treated patients, and the dose was 5 to 10 mg twice daily.

Sampling of alopecia areata patients yielded lesional scalp punch biopsies as well as peripheral blood. Reverse transcription of extracted RNA yielded cDNA, which provided the sequencing template. Sequencing used immunoSEQ multiplex PCR; TCRdb keeps in-frame clones, though not all of them. The sample records 200,000 to 250,000 clones, around 62% being singletons. CDR1 is PRHDT and CDR2 is FYEKMQ in the germline V gene (reference sequence). The CDR3 is 14 amino acids. The V gene lost 5 bases and the J gene lost 4 bases, with 14 bases spanning the gap. The rearrangement links TRBV13 to TRBJ1-1; D is perhaps TRBD1 (5 bases). This specimen was CD4+ T cells sorted from blood, taken at week 0. The receptor was isolated from a human donor with alopecia areata. Here the CDR3 DNA reads TGTGCCAGCAGCGGAACCCCAGGGAGCACTGAAGCTTTCTTT. Translation: CASSGTPGSTEAFF.